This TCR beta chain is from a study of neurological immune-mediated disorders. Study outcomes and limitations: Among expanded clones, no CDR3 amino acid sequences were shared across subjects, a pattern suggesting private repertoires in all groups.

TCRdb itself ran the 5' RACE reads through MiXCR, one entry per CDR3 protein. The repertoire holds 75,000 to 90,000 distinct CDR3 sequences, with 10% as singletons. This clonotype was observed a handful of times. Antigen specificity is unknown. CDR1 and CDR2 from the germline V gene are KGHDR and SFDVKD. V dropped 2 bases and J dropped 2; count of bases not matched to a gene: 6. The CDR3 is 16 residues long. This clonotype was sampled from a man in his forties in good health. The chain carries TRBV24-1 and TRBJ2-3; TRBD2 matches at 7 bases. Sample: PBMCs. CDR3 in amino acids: CATSDSSSGYTDTQYF. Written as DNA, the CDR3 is TGTGCCACCAGTGATTCCTCTAGCGGTTACACAGATACGCAGTATTTT.